These 14 T cell receptor beta chains were sequenced from one sample in a study of blood T cell repertoires in COVID-19 (dated by TCRdb to 2020 to 2022). The library was generated by the immunoSEQ multiplex PCR assay. TCRdb provides this immuneACCESS table in a form limited to in-frame rearrangements. Some clones are lacking; in checked studies, under half of them reflect an unresolved V gene, and why the rest are absent is not known. This sample lists around 4,800 clones; roughly two thirds were detected once. The ten largest clonotypes hold roughly a third of the sample. The sequencing input was peripheral blood. These receptors were obtained from a human donor in a cohort sampled during active COVID-19.

The CDR3 loop is CASSPPNRGNGYTF. As DNA, the CDR3 is TGTGCCAGCAGCCCCCCGAACAGGGGGAATGGCTACACCTTC. The V gene is TRBV7-9, the J gene TRBJ1-2; 8 bases line up with TRBD1. CDR1 is SEHNR and CDR2 is FQNEAQ in the germline V gene (reference sequence). The CDR3 has 14 amino acids. The J segment lost 6 bases and the V segment lost 5 bases, leaving 8 bases of the junction unmatched.

The rearrangement joins TRBV6-2 or TRBV6-3 to TRBJ2-7; a possible D gene is TRBD2 (6 bases). CDR3 length: 12 residues. Germline V lookup: CDR1 MNHEY, CDR2 SVGEGT. Trimming pared 4 bases from V and 6 bases from J, leaving 10 bases between. The CDR3 loop reads CASSSGTREQYF. CDR3 coding DNA: TGTGCCAGCAGTTCCGGGACTCGCGAGCAGTACTTC.

This clone is labeled medium-sized. The chain links TRBV11-2 to TRBJ2-1; 7 bases fit TRBD2. Per germline, CDR1 SGHAT and CDR2 FQNNGV. This CDR3 is built from 14 residues. The V and J ends lost 7 bases and 10 bases, in that order; junction bases with no gene match: 13. DNA for the CDR3: TGTGCCAGCACCGGGGACTACTCGGCTGGGGAGCAGTTCTTC. This encodes CASTGDYSAGEQFF.

The table lists this clone with a count of one. V and J are TRBV7-3 and TRBJ1-2; maybe TRBD1 (5 bases). Trimming pared 1 base from V and 0 bases from J, leaving 12 bases between. Germline CDR1 is SGHTA and CDR2 is FQGTGA. This CDR3 is 16 amino acids long. In DNA, the CDR3 is TGTGCCAGCAGCTTAAGGCCCGGGGGGGCTAACTATGGCTACACCTTC. Translating gives CASSLRPGGANYGYTF.

The chain combines TRBV2 with TRBJ1-5, with D hard to call. The CDR3 runs to 13 residues. Per the germline V gene, CDR1 is SNHLY and CDR2 is FYNNEI. V was pared by 6 bases and J by 6 bases, with 12 bases between. The CDR3 DNA reads TGTGCCAGCAGCTTCAGGTTACGTCAGCCCCAGCATTTT. Its translation is CASSFRLRQPQHF.

The chain joins TRBV4-1 to TRBJ1-1; D is unresolved. Germline CDR1 and CDR2: MGHRA and YSYEKL. This CDR3 region has 15 residues. With 3 bases removed from V and 2 bases from J, the gap between germline ends came to 13 bases. As DNA, the CDR3 is TGCGCCAGCAGCCATGGCCGGGTCAGCAACACTGAAGCTTTCTTT. Residues: CASSHGRVSNTEAFF.

The chain joins TRBV5-4 to TRBJ1-1; possible D gene TRBD1, 6 bases. Germline CDR1 SGHNT, CDR2 YYREEE (reference sequence). This CDR3 has 12 amino acids. Deletions cut 4 bases from V and 5 bases from J, with 9 bases between. CDR3 coding DNA: TGTGCCAGCAGCGAGGGGGGGACTGAAGCTTTCTTT. It translates to CASSEGGTEAFF.

This chain joins TRBV29-1 and TRBJ2-3, with 7 bases identical to TRBD1. Germline V gene data show CDR1 as SQVTM and CDR2 as ANQGSEA. With V trimmed by 7 bases and J by 6 bases, 13 bases remained unmatched. The CDR3 contains 14 residues. The CDR3 loop is CSGWGRGKGDTQYF. The CDR3 coding sequence is TGCAGCGGGTGGGGCAGGGGGAAGGGTGATACGCAGTATTTT.

This clone is hyperexpanded within its sample. J is TRBJ2-7 and V is TRBV4-3, with 8 bases that match TRBD1. In germline, CDR1 is LGHNA, CDR2 YSLEER. The trim removed 5 bases at V and 5 bases at J, leaving 5 bases unmatched. The CDR3 loop spans 13 amino acids. CDR3 sequence reads: CASSDRGENEQYF. CDR3 nucleotide sequence: TGCGCCAGCAGCGACAGGGGCGAAAACGAGCAGTACTTC.

V usage is TRBV28 and J usage is TRBJ1-3, with a tentative D call TRBD1 (6 bases). CDR1 and CDR2 from the germline V gene are MDHEN and SYDVKM. With 3 bases removed from V and 8 bases from J, the gap between germline ends came to 14 bases. The CDR3 loop spans 14 amino acids. CDR3: CASSLGAGIDTIYF. In DNA, the CDR3 is TGTGCCAGCAGTTTGGGGGCAGGTATTGACACCATATATTTT.

V is TRBV2 and J is TRBJ1-2; 8 bases are a match to TRBD1. The germline gives CDR1 SNHLY, CDR2 FYNNEI. The CDR3 extends over 14 amino acids. V lost 3 bases, J lost 4 bases, and 4 bases stayed unmatched. The chain's CDR3 is CASSDDRGSYGYTF. CDR3 sequence (DNA): TGTGCCAGCAGTGACGACAGGGGAAGCTATGGCTACACCTTC.

The chain combines TRBV7-2 with TRBJ2-7; 13 bases agree with TRBD2. The CDR3 extends over 15 amino acids. V dropped 4 bases and J dropped 7; count of bases not matched to a gene: 7. Germline V gene data show CDR1 as SGHTA and CDR2 as FQGNSA. CDR3 nucleotide sequence: TGTGCCAGCAGCTCGCGGACTAGCGGGGGCGGGGAGCAGTACTTC. It codes for CASSSRTSGGGEQYF. The full variable domain, its missing parts supplied by reference TRBV7-2 and TRBJ2-7, is GAGVSQSPSNKVTEKGKDVELRCDPISGHTALYWYRQSLGQGLEFLIYFQGNSAPDKSGLPSDRFSAERTGGSVSTLTIQRTQQEDSAVYLCASSSRTSGGGEQYFGPGTRLTVT.

The chain recombines TRBV15 with TRBJ2-7; 10 positions match TRBD2. Germline V gene sequence: CDR1 LNHNV, CDR2 YYDKDF (reference sequence). The CDR3 runs to 15 residues. V trimming: 3 bases; J trimming: 5 bases; junction bases outside the gene matches: 7. This CDR3 is CATSRLAGGGDEQYF. Here the CDR3 DNA reads TGTGCCACCAGCAGGTTAGCGGGGGGTGGTGACGAGCAGTACTTC.

This clone was counted between two and nine times. The chain is built from TRBV4-2 and TRBJ2-1; 11 bases line up with TRBD1. V lost 0 bases to trimming and J lost 9 bases; unmatched junction nucleotides: 10. Per germline, CDR1 LGHNA and CDR2 YNFKEQ. The CDR3 totals 17 residues. The CDR3 spells CASSQEGAGTGGSEQFF. The CDR3 DNA sequence: TGTGCCAGCAGCCAAGAGGGGGCCGGGACAGGGGGTTCTGAGCAGTTCTTC.